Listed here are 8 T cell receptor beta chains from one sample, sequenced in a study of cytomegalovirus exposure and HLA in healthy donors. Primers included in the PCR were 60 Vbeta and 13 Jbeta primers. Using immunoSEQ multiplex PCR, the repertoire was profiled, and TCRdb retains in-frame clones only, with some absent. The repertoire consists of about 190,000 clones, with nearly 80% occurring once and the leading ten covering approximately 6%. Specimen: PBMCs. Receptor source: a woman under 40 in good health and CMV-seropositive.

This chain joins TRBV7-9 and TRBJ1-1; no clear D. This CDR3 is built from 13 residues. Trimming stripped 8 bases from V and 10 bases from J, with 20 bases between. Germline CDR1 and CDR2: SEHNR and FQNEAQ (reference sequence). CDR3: CASSLGLQGVAFF. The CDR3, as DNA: TGTGCCAGCTCTTTAGGTCTTCAAGGAGTAGCTTTCTTT.

CDR3 in amino acids: CASSAGQGRSYTF. The CDR3 DNA sequence: TGTGCCAGCAGCGCGGGACAGGGTAGAAGCTACACCTTC. This chain uses TRBV9 with TRBJ1-2; 9 bases align to TRBD1. Germline CDR1 reads SGDLS; CDR2 reads YYNGEE. CDR3 length: 13 amino acids. The J segment lost 9 bases and the V segment lost 3 bases, leaving 6 bases of the junction unmatched.

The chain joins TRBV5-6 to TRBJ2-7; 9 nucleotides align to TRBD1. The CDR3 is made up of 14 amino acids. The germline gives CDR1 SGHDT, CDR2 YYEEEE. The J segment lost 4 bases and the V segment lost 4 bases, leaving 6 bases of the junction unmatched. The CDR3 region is CASSIWTGEYEQYF. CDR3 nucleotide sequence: TGTGCCAGCAGCATCTGGACAGGGGAGTACGAGCAGTACTTC.

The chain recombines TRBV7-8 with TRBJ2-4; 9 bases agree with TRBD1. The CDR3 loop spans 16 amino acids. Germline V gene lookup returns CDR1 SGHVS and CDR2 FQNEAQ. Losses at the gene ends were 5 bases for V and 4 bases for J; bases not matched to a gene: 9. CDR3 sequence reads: CASSPGQGWGKNIQYF. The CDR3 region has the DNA TGTGCCAGCAGCCCGGGACAGGGATGGGGTAAAAACATTCAGTACTTC. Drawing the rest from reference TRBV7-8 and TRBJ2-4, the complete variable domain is GAGVSQSPRYKVAKRGQDVALRCDPISGHVSLFWYQQALGQGPEFLTYFQNEAQLDKSGLPSDRFFAERPEGSVSTLKIQRTQQEDSAVYLCASSPGQGWGKNIQYFGAGTRLSVL.

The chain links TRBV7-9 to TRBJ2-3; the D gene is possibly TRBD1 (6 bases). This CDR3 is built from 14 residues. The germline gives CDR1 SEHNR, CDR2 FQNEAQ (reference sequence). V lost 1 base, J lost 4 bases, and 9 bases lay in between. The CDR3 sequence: CASSLEGGADTQYF. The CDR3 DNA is TGTGCCAGCAGCTTAGAAGGGGGAGCAGATACGCAGTATTTT.

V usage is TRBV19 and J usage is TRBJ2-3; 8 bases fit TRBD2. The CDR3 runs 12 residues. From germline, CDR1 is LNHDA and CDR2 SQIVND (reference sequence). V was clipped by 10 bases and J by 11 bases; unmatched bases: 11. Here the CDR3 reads CATRSGGFLQYF. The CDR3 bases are TGTGCCACTAGGTCGGGGGGGTTTTTGCAGTATTTT.

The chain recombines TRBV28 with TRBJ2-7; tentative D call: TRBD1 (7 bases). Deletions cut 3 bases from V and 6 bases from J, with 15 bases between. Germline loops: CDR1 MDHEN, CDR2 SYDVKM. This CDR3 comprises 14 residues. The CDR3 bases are TGTGCCAGCAGTTTGGGCGGCGGGACAGCCGAGCAGTACTTC. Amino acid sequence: CASSLGGGTAEQYF.

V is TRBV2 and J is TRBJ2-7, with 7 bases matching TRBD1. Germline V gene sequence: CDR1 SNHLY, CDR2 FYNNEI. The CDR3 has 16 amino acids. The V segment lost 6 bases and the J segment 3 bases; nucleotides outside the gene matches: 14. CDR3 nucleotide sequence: TGTGCCAGCAGCAAAGTACCGGGACAGAAAAACTACGAGCAGTACTTC. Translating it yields CASSKVPGQKNYEQYF.